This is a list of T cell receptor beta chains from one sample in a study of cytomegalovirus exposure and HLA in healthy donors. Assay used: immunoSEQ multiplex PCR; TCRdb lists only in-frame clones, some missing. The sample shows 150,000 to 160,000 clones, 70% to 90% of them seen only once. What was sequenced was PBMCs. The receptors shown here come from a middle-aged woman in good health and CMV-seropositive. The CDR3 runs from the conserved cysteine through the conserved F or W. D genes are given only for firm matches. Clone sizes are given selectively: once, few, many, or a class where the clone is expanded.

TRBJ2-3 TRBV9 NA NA CASSAAGSTDTQYF TGTGCCAGCAGCGCGGCGGGGAGCACAGATACGCAGTATTTT
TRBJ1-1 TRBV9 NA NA CASSAWRGSDEAFF TGTGCCAGCAGCGCTTGGAGGGGATCCGATGAAGCTTTCTTT
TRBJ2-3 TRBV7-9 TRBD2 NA CASSVGTSGATDTQYF TGTGCCAGCAGCGTGGGGACTAGCGGTGCCACAGATACGCAGTATTTT
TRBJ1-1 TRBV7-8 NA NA CASSDSSGANTEAFF TGTGCCAGCAGCGACTCGTCTGGGGCGAACACTGAAGCTTTCTTT
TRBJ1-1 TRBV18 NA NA CASSTGLNTEAFF TGTGCCAGCTCGACAGGCTTGAACACTGAAGCTTTCTTT
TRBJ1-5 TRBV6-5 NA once CASSYKGNQPQHF TGTGCCAGCAGTTACAAGGGGAATCAGCCCCAGCATTTT
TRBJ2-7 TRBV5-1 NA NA CASSFARTYEQYF TGCGCCAGCAGCTTTGCTAGAACCTACGAGCAGTACTTC
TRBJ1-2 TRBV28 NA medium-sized CATTESNYGYTF TGTGCCACCACAGAATCTAACTATGGCTACACCTTC
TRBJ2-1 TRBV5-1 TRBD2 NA CASSLRREDYNEQFF TGCGCCAGCAGCTTGAGGCGGGAGGACTACAATGAGCAGTTCTTC
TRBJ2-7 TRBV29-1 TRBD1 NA CSVLQGQGNVGQYF TGCAGCGTCCTCCAGGGACAGGGTAACGTGGGGCAGTACTTC
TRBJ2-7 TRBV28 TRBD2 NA CASSHRGGGLEQYF TGTGCCAGCAGCCACCGTGGGGGGGGACTCGAGCAGTACTTC
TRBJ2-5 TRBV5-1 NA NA CASSPSGGETQYF TGCGCCAGCAGCCCGTCGGGCGGGGAGACCCAGTACTTC
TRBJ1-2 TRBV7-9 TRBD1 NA CASSPRQGHGYTF TGTGCCAGCAGCCCGCGACAGGGTCATGGCTACACCTTC
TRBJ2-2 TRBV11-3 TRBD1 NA CASSSLAGTGLGELFF TGTGCCAGCAGCTCCTTAGCCGGGACAGGGCTCGGGGAGCTGTTTTTT
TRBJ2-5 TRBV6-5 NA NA CASSYSAQGFQETQYF TGTGCCAGCAGTTACTCGGCGCAGGGTTTCCAAGAGACCCAGTACTTC
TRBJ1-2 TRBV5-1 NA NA CASSLGDSSPTF TGCGCCAGCAGCTTGGGGGACTCCTCCCCCACCTTC
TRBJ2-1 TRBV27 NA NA CASFGAMVPWGSYNEQFF TGTGCCAGCTTTGGGGCGATGGTTCCGTGGGGCTCCTACAATGAGCAGTTCTTC
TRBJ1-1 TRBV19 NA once CASRTPDGQGVAEAFF TGTGCCAGTAGAACCCCGGACGGACAAGGGGTTGCTGAAGCTTTCTTT
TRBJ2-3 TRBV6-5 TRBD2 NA CASRRGTMNTDTQYF TGTGCCAGCAGACGCGGGACTATGAACACAGATACGCAGTATTTT
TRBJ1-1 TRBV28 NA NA CASSLSFGGGTEAFF TGTGCCAGCAGCTTATCCTTTGGGGGAGGAACTGAAGCTTTCTTT
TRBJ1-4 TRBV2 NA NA CASRQAVEELFF TGTGCCTCTCGACAGGCGGTTGAAGAACTGTTTTTT
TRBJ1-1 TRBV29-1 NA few CSVIYWGGTEAFF TGCAGCGTCATTTACTGGGGCGGCACTGAAGCTTTCTTT
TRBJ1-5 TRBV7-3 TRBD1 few CASSFGQGDSNQPQHF TGTGCCAGCAGCTTCGGACAGGGCGATAGCAATCAGCCCCAGCATTTT
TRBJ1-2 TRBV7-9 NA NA CASSVSNIYGYTF TGTGCCAGCAGCGTCAGTAACATTTATGGCTACACCTTC
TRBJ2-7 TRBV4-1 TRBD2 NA CASSQANSGGNYEQYF TGCGCCAGCAGCCAAGCGAATAGCGGGGGAAACTACGAGCAGTACTTC
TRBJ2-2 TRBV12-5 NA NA CASGLWTRNTGELFF TGTGCTAGTGGTTTGTGGACAAGGAACACCGGGGAGCTGTTTTTT
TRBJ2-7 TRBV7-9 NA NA CASSSRGPNYEQYF TGTGCCAGCAGCTCTAGAGGCCCCAACTACGAGCAGTACTTC
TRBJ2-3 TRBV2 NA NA CASSEKAGSRTDTQYF TGTGCCAGCAGTGAAAAAGCAGGGTCGAGGACAGATACGCAGTATTTT
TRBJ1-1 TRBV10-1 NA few CASRDSMNTEAFF TGCGCCAGCAGGGACAGCATGAACACTGAAGCTTTCTTT
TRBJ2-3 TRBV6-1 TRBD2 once CASRASGFADTQYF TGTGCCAGCAGGGCTAGCGGGTTTGCAGATACGCAGTATTTT
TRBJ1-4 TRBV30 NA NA CAWSKDSATNEKLFF TGTGCCTGGAGTAAGGACAGTGCAACTAATGAAAAACTGTTTTTT
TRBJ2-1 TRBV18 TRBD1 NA CASSPLRQGTPYNEQFF TGTGCCAGCTCACCACTAAGACAGGGGACCCCCTACAATGAGCAGTTCTTC
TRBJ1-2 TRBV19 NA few CASSGRGLNYGYTF TGTGCCAGTAGCGGTCGCGGACTAAACTATGGCTACACCTTC
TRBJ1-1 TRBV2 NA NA CASSVMVRNTEAFF TGTGCCAGCAGTGTAATGGTCAGGAACACTGAAGCTTTCTTT
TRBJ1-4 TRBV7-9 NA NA CASSLAEAPQNEKLFF TGTGCCAGCAGCTTAGCGGAGGCCCCGCAGAATGAAAAACTGTTTTTT
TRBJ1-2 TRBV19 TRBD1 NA CASSIDRGRGGYTF TGTGCCAGTAGTATCGACAGGGGGCGAGGTGGCTACACCTTC
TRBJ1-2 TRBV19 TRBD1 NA CASSILSLTGDYGYTF TGTGCCAGTAGTATCCTAAGCCTTACAGGGGACTATGGCTACACCTTC
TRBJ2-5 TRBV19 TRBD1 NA CASSKWDRDGTQYF TGTGCCAGTAGTAAGTGGGACAGGGATGGGACCCAGTACTTC
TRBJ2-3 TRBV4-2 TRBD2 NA CASSQDRSKVAGTPSTDTQYF TGTGCCAGCAGCCAAGATCGTTCTAAAGTAGCGGGAACCCCTAGCACAGATACGCAGTATTTT
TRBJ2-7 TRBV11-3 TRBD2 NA CASSPPLLAGVPEQYF TGTGCCAGCAGCCCCCCCCTACTAGCGGGAGTTCCCGAGCAGTACTTC
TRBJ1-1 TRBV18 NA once CASSPNRDWPTEAFF TGTGCCAGCTCACCAAACCGGGACTGGCCCACTGAAGCTTTCTTT
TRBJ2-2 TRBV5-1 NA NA CASSRLADTGELFF TGCGCCAGCAGCCGATTGGCCGACACCGGGGAGCTGTTTTTT
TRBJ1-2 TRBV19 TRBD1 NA CASSVQGAGGYTF TGTGCCAGTAGCGTCCAGGGGGCGGGTGGCTACACCTTC
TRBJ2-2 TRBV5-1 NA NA CASSFSGELFF TGCGCCAGCAGCTTCTCCGGGGAGCTGTTTTTT
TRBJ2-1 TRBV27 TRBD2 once CASRPTSGYNEQFF TGTGCCAGCAGACCGACTAGCGGATACAATGAGCAGTTCTTC
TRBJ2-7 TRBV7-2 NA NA CASSFTGTEQYF TGTGCCAGCAGCTTCACAGGGACCGAGCAGTACTTC
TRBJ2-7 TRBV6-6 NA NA CASSSQGPAYEQYF TGTGCCAGCAGCTCGCAGGGGCCCGCCTACGAGCAGTACTTC
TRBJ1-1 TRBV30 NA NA CAWSVFHQGAEAFF TGTGCCTGGAGTGTGTTCCACCAAGGGGCAGAAGCTTTCTTT
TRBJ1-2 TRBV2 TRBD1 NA CASSEAWGQGVTPNYGYTF TGTGCCAGCAGTGAAGCCTGGGGGCAGGGGGTTACCCCTAACTATGGCTACACCTTC
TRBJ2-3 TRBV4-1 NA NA CASSQEALTDTQYF TGCGCCAGCAGCCAAGAGGCCCTCACAGATACGCAGTATTTT
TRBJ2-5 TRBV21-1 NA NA CASSNRGLSETQYF TGTGCCAGCAGCAACAGGGGGCTATCGGAGACCCAGTACTTC
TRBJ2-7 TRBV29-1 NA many CSSVTSSFEQYF TGCAGCTCCGTGACTAGTTCATTCGAGCAGTACTTC
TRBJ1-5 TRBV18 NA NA CASSRSTGSNQPQHF TGTGCCAGCTCACGCTCGACAGGCAGCAATCAGCCCCAGCATTTT
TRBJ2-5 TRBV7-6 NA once CASSSSGEGETQYF TGTGCCAGCAGCTCATCCGGGGAAGGGGAGACCCAGTACTTC
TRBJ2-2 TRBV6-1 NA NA CASSRSGELFF TGTGCCAGCAGCCGTTCCGGGGAGCTGTTTTTT
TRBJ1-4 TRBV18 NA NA CASSPKAVSTEKLFF TGTGCCAGCTCACCAAAGGCGGTTTCCACTGAAAAACTGTTTTTT
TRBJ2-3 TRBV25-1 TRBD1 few CASSPTTGGNTDTQYF TGTGCCAGCAGCCCCACGACAGGGGGAAACACAGATACGCAGTATTTT
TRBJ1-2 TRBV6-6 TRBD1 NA CASNLGQGAGYGYTF TGTGCCAGCAATCTAGGACAGGGGGCAGGATATGGCTACACCTTC
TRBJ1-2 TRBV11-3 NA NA CASNLVSSGRGNYGYTF TGTGCCAGCAACTTAGTCTCATCGGGCCGGGGAAACTATGGCTACACCTTC
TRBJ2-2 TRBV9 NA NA CASSGTGANTGELFF TGTGCCAGCAGCGGGACTGGGGCGAACACCGGGGAGCTGTTTTTT